Listed below are T cell receptor beta chains from one sample, sequenced in a study of T cell clusters in autoimmune cytopenias. From its re-call of the multiplex PCR reads, TCRdb lists each CDR3 protein once, without DNA. Its clone listing holds approximately 12,000 distinct CDR3 sequences. These data were also reused for a study on T cell repertoires in aging, cancer and after chemotherapy.

Input material: peripheral blood. Receptor source: a human donor in good health. Each CDR3 is given with its conserved first and last residue. Not every row has a clone size; where given, it reads once, few, many or a size class.

>-|TRBJ2-7|TRBV6-2/TRBV6-3
CASSYLAVYEQYF
>medium-sized|TRBJ1-2|TRBV13
CASSHLDSGNYGYTF
>-|TRBJ2-7|TRBV18
CASSRRQAPKEQYF
>-|TRBJ1-4|TRBV6-2/TRBV6-3
CASSYAREKLFF
>-|TRBJ1-1|TRBV18
CASSSRGAEAFF
>-|TRBJ2-7|TRBV7-2
CASKGPISYEQYF
>medium-sized|TRBJ1-2|TRBV18
CASSPNRAASDIGGYTF
>-|TRBJ1-6|TRBV28
CASSSIYNSPLHF
>-|TRBJ2-3|TRBV9
CASSDPGRDTQYF
>-|TRBJ2-1|TRBV6-5
CASSYSSGGEQFF
>-|TRBJ1-1|TRBV28
CASSPPLTGGDTEAFF
>-|TRBJ1-1|TRBV5-6
CASSSHIEAFF
>medium-sized|TRBJ2-7|TRBV7-2
CASSEPLPGAYEQYF
>-|TRBJ2-2|TRBV7-9
CASSLRSGDTGELFF
>-|TRBJ2-3|TRBV28
CASRGQGTDTQYF
>medium-sized|TRBJ1-6|TRBV30
CAWSEGIDHNSPLHF
>-|TRBJ1-4|TRBV4-2
CASSQDWGGQGGEKLFF
>-|TRBJ2-1|TRBV12-3/TRBV12-4
CASSFGQGHIYNEQFF
>-|TRBJ2-6|TRBV15
CATSRLAVGFGANVLTF
>-|TRBJ2-4|TRBV7-2
CASSRGGGNIQYF
>-|TRBJ2-5|TRBV7-2
CASSLIRRTGARETQYF
>-|TRBJ1-5|TRBV2
CASREGGSQPQHF
>-|TRBJ1-4|TRBV18
CASSPPKGGGEKLFF